Shown below are 18 T cell receptor beta chains from a single sample sequenced in a study of STAT5B mutations in CD4+ large granular lymphocyte leukemia. Clones were read by immunoSEQ multiplex PCR, and TCRdb kept only the in-frame ones, dropping some. The table records roughly 48,000 clones, approximately 70% of them present only once. Material: CD4+ T cells from blood buffy coats. The receptors originated from a human donor in good health.

The V and J genes are TRBV7-2 and TRBJ2-3; no firm D call. In germline, CDR1 is SGHTA, CDR2 FQGNSA. Trimming pared 7 bases from V and 3 bases from J, leaving 11 bases between. The CDR3 is made up of 13 amino acids. CDR3 sequence: CASNLRKTDTQYF. The CDR3 nucleotides read TGTGCCAGCAATTTGAGGAAGACAGATACGCAGTATTTT.

The CDR3: CASSDSTRGGELFF. The CDR3 DNA reads as TGTGCCAGCAGTGACTCGACTAGGGGCGGGGAGCTGTTTTTT. The rearrangement joins TRBV2 to TRBJ2-2; TRBD2 might be the D (6 bases). With 3 bases removed from V and 7 bases from J, the gap between germline ends came to 12 bases. The CDR3 sequence is 14 residues long. Germline CDR1 and CDR2: SNHLY and FYNNEI.

J is TRBJ2-5 and V is TRBV5-5; TRBD2 is a possible D gene (6 bases). The CDR3 extends over 15 amino acids. CDR1 and CDR2 from the germline V gene are SGHKS and YYEKEE (reference sequence). V shed 3 bases and J shed 2 bases, with 14 bases lying between them. DNA of the CDR3: TGTGCCAGCAGCTGGAATCGGGGGACGCAAGAGACCCAGTACTTC. The encoded protein is CASSWNRGTQETQYF. The full variable domain, in which reference TRBV5-5 and TRBJ2-5 provide the parts outside the CDR3, is DAGVTQSPTHLIKTRGQQVTLRCSPISGHKSVSWYQQVLGQGPQFIFQYYEKEERGRGNFPDRFSARQFPNYSSELNVNALLLGDSALYLCASSWNRGTQETQYFGPGTRLLVL.

This chain connects TRBV10-3 to TRBJ2-7, with 9 bases fitting TRBD2. CDR1 is ENHRY and CDR2 is SYGVKD in the germline V gene. V lost 6 bases to trimming and J lost 1 base; unmatched junction nucleotides: 4. The length of the CDR3 is 14 residues. CDR3 loop: CAIRASGESYEQYF. The CDR3 DNA reads TGTGCCATCAGAGCTAGCGGGGAATCCTACGAGCAGTACTTC.

V is TRBV19 and J is TRBJ2-7, with 9 bases fitting TRBD1. There are 16 residues in the CDR3. V gave up 2 bases and J gave up 9 bases; unmatched junction bases: 14. Germline CDR1 is LNHDA and CDR2 is SQIVND (reference sequence). This CDR3 is CASSIQGQGRSTRQYF. In DNA form, the CDR3 reads TGTGCCAGTAGTATACAAGGACAGGGGAGATCGACGAGGCAGTACTTC.

The chain joins TRBV13 to TRBJ2-7; 8 bases line up with TRBD2. With V trimmed by 10 bases and J by 2 bases, 10 bases remained unmatched. From germline, CDR1 is PRHDT and CDR2 FYEKMQ (reference sequence). This CDR3 region has 14 residues. The CDR3 region is CATKSGGLAYEQYF. The CDR3 bases are TGTGCCACCAAAAGCGGGGGTCTAGCCTACGAGCAGTACTTC.

This chain connects TRBV29-1 to TRBJ2-4; D is possibly TRBD2 (5 bases). The CDR3 contains 11 residues. Trimming stripped 4 bases from V and 9 bases from J, with 10 bases between. CDR1 SQVTM and CDR2 ANQGSEA come from the germline V gene. CDR3 DNA sequence: TGCAGCGTTGGGGAGCTGAGCATTCAGTACTTC. Residues: CSVGELSIQYF.

The chain employs TRBV10-3 and TRBJ1-6; 7 bases map to TRBD1. The CDR3 sequence is 15 residues long. Unmatched junction bases numbered 5, after V lost 9 bases and J lost 0 bases. Germline loops: CDR1 ENHRY, CDR2 SYGVKD. CDR3 amino acids: CAIRQGHSYNSPLHF. The CDR3 nucleotides read TGTGCCATTCGACAGGGACACTCCTATAATTCACCCCTCCACTTT.

This chain uses TRBV6-1 with TRBJ1-2, with a possible D match to TRBD1 (5 bases). The V end lost 4 bases, the J end lost 3 bases, and 6 bases lay between the germline ends. The CDR3 is 12 residues long. Germline CDR1 and CDR2: MNHNS and SASEGT. The CDR3 protein is CASSGDDYGYTF. The CDR3 DNA follows: TGTGCCAGCAGTGGGGACGACTATGGCTACACCTTC.

The V call is TRBV18, the J call TRBJ2-3; 7 nucleotides align to TRBD2. Germline V gene sequence: CDR1 KGHSH, CDR2 LQKENI. The CDR3 is 16 amino acids. J gave up 0 bases and V 2 bases, and 5 bases lay outside the gene matches. The CDR3 DNA is TGTGCCAGCTCACCAACCAAAGCGGGGAGCACAGATACGCAGTATTTT. This encodes CASSPTKAGSTDTQYF.

This clone was counted between two and nine times. The chain links TRBV7-3 to TRBJ2-5; TRBD1 might be the D (6 bases). This CDR3 spans 15 amino acids. Germline CDR1 SGHTA, CDR2 FQGTGA. The ends were cut back, 0 bases at V and 5 bases at J, with 13 bases in the middle. CDR3 DNA: TGTGCCAGCAGCTTAACTTCAGGGGCAGGGGAGACCCAGTACTTC. Protein product: CASSLTSGAGETQYF.

This clone turned up a few times. The chain links TRBV7-8 to TRBJ2-7; 7 bases agree with TRBD1. Trimming took 5 bases from V and 3 from J; bases not matched to a gene: 4. The V gene's germline CDR1 is SGHVS and CDR2 FQNEAQ. This CDR3 has 13 residues. CDR3 residues: CASSEGTDYEQYF. CDR3 coding DNA: TGTGCCAGCAGCGAAGGGACAGACTACGAGCAGTACTTC.

The chain combines TRBV19 with TRBJ1-1, with a tentative D call TRBD1 (5 bases). CDR3 length: 15 residues. Trimming removed 2 bases at V and 8 bases at J, with 18 bases between. The germline CDR1 and CDR2 sequences are LNHDA and SQIVND (reference sequence). CDR3 loop: CASSISSGARSEAFF. The CDR3 DNA is TGTGCCAGTAGTATAAGTAGTGGGGCGCGTTCCGAAGCTTTCTTT.

Written as DNA, the CDR3 is TGCGCCAGCAGCTTAGCGGGGGGGCAAGAGACCCAGTACTTC. It is translated as CASSLAGGQETQYF. The rearrangement joins TRBV5-1 to TRBJ2-5; 10 bases align to TRBD2. Unmatched junction bases numbered 0, after V lost 2 bases and J lost 2 bases. Germline V gene lookup returns CDR1 SGHRS and CDR2 YFSETQ. This CDR3 has 14 amino acids. The full variable domain, its missing parts supplied by reference TRBV5-1 and TRBJ2-5, is KAGVTQTPRYLIKTRGQQVTLSCSPISGHRSVSWYQQTPGQGLQFLFEYFSETQRNKGNFPGRFSGRQFSNSRSEMNVSTLELGDSALYLCASSLAGGQETQYFGPGTRLLVL.

This clone was recorded a few times. The rearrangement joins TRBV11-2 to TRBJ1-2, with D perhaps matching TRBD1 (5 bases). The CDR3 is 16 residues long. V was clipped by 0 bases and J by 8 bases, with 19 bases between them. The germline CDR1 and CDR2 sequences are SGHAT and FQNNGV. The CDR3 here is CASSLDPRVSGRGYTF. The CDR3 DNA follows: TGTGCCAGCAGCTTAGATCCTCGGGTCTCGGGACGAGGCTACACCTTC.

V is TRBV28 and J is TRBJ1-1, with a possible D match to TRBD1 (5 bases). Germline V gene sequence: CDR1 MDHEN, CDR2 SYDVKM. The CDR3 runs to 15 residues. V was clipped by 4 bases and J by 5 bases, with 17 bases between them. CDR3 DNA: TGTGCCAGCAGTTCCCCGGGGGGTGTGGTAACTGAAGCTTTCTTT. Translated, it gives CASSSPGGVVTEAFF.

J is TRBJ1-2 and V is TRBV2; D not certain. Between the trimmed V and J ends, which lost 0 bases and 5 bases, there was a span of 7 bases. The CDR3 loop spans 13 amino acids. The germline gives CDR1 SNHLY, CDR2 FYNNEI. The CDR3 DNA is TGTGCCAGCAGTGAAGCCCCCATTTATGGCTACACCTTC. Protein sequence: CASSEAPIYGYTF.

This chain links TRBV2 with TRBJ1-4; possible D gene TRBD1, 5 bases. With 6 bases removed from V and 6 bases from J, the gap between germline ends came to 23 bases. Germline loops: CDR1 SNHLY, CDR2 FYNNEI. The CDR3 has 17 residues. The CDR3 coding sequence is TGTGCCAGCAGGGGGCGTTGGGGAGGCTCCTTGGATGAAAAACTGTTTTTT. Protein: CASRGRWGGSLDEKLFF. The variable domain in full, completed from reference TRBV2 and TRBJ1-4, reads EPEVTQTPSHQVTQMGQEVILRCVPISNHLYFYWYRQILGQKVEFLVSFYNNEISEKSEIFDDQFSVERPDGSNFTLKIRSTKLEDSAMYFCASRGRWGGSLDEKLFFGSGTQLSVL.